This T cell receptor beta chain was retrieved from a study of T cells in localized non-small cell lung cancer. Concerning this clone itself: Its specificity is not known.

The CDR3 consists of 14 residues. Trimming removed 4 bases at V and 2 bases at J, with 9 bases between. Germline-derived CDR1 and CDR2 are MNHEY and SVGAGI. Only in-frame clones appear in the TCRdb table, and some are missing; sequencing was by immunoSEQ multiplex PCR. In the table there are approximately 60,000 clones, roughly 88% of which are singletons. Study-wide findings and caveats: Tumor samples were not multi-region, leaving intratumor heterogeneity unexcluded. A denser population of T cells in blood accompanied longer overall survival. When the top 100 tumor clones were examined, a median approximately 59 of them also appeared in the adjacent lung, which was paired and uninvolved.

This sequence joins TRBV6-5 and TRBJ1-3; no clear D gene. Here the sequenced sample was peripheral blood, taken before any cancer treatment. This TCR came from a woman aged 35-70 years with stage I lung adenocarcinoma. The CDR3: CASSSSGPGNTIYF. CDR3 DNA: TGTGCCAGCAGTTCTTCCGGGCCTGGAAACACCATATATTTT.